The entry that follows covers one T cell receptor (beta chain) sequence. As yet, its antigen is unknown. MiXCR, run by TCRdb on the 5' RACE reads, gives a single entry per CDR3 protein. The data show 570,000 or so distinct CDR3 sequences, just under 10% seen once. This record comes from a study of identical twins. General study points: The models systematically underestimated how much out-of-frame TCR alpha was shared in monozygotic twins.

The donor group consisted entirely of healthy Caucasians. Germline CDR1 DFQATT, CDR2 SNEGSKA (reference sequence). The CDR3 has 15 residues. Between the trimmed V and J ends, which lost 3 bases and 2 bases, there was a span of 15 bases. These data are also associated with another study on yellow fever vaccine responses in identical twins.

The clonotype was recovered from a woman aged 18 to 35 in good health. The chain combines TRBV20-1 with TRBJ2-3, with D perhaps matching TRBD2 (7 bases). Sequencing input: PBMCs. The CDR3 is CSARVGGGYTDTQYF. As DNA, the CDR3 is TGCAGTGCTAGGGTGGGCGGGGGCTACACAGATACGCAGTATTTT.